The 12 T cell receptor beta chains below all came from one sample that was sequenced in a study of T cell responses to AZD1222 COVID-19 vaccine. TCRdb's copy holds only in-frame clones and misses some; the assay was immunoSEQ multiplex PCR. The table has about 160,000 clones, roughly 90% seen once. Material: peripheral blood, obtained on day 0 of AZD1222 vaccination. The source of these receptors is an adult in good health.

The chain employs TRBV7-8 and TRBJ2-2; tentatively, D is TRBD1 (5 bases). CDR1 SGHVS and CDR2 FQNEAQ come from the germline V gene. The CDR3 sequence is 15 residues long. Deletions cut 0 bases from V and 1 base from J, with 6 bases between. As DNA, the CDR3 is TGTGCCAGCAGCTTAGCCCAGGGGAACACCGGGGAGCTGTTTTTT. It codes for CASSLAQGNTGELFF. Based on the CDR3 plus reference TRBV7-8 and TRBJ2-2, the full variable domain is GAGVSQSPRYKVAKRGQDVALRCDPISGHVSLFWYQQALGQGPEFLTYFQNEAQLDKSGLPSDRFFAERPEGSVSTLKIQRTQQEDSAVYLCASSLAQGNTGELFFGEGSRLTVL.

This clone was recorded at least ten times. J is TRBJ2-1 and V is TRBV6-2 or TRBV6-3; D remains ambiguous. Germline V gives CDR1 MNHEY, CDR2 SVGEGT. This CDR3 spans 16 amino acids. The V gene lost 2 bases and the J gene lost 2 bases, with 13 bases spanning the gap. CDR3 sequence (DNA): TGTGCCAGCAGTTACGTGATCGGCGGCGCCTACAATGAGCAGTTCTTC. Translating it yields CASSYVIGGAYNEQFF.

J is TRBJ2-3 and V is TRBV27; unclear D gene. The CDR3 is 15 amino acids. CDR1 MNHEY and CDR2 SMNVEV come from the germline V gene (reference sequence). V dropped 6 bases and J dropped 0 bases, with 13 bases sitting between them. CDR3 sequence (DNA): TGTGCCAGCAGCCCAATACCCCGCAGCACAGATACGCAGTATTTT. Its translation is CASSPIPRSTDTQYF.

CDR3 nucleotides: TGCGCCAGCAGCTCGGGCGACACGACGGATTACAATGAGCAGTTCTTC. As protein: CASSSGDTTDYNEQFF. The chain joins TRBV5-1 to TRBJ2-1; D call uncertain. The germline gives CDR1 SGHRS, CDR2 YFSETQ. This CDR3 has 16 amino acids. Trimming took 3 bases from V and 4 from J, leaving 17 bases between them.

The chain combines TRBV28 with TRBJ2-7, with D possibly matching TRBD2 (6 bases). The germline V gene encodes CDR1 MDHEN and CDR2 SYDVKM. Trimming removed 4 bases from V and 5 bases from J, with 21 bases in between. The CDR3 extends over 16 amino acids. The CDR3 DNA sequence: TGTGCCAGCAGTTCCCCGGGGACTCCCCGTCCTCACGAGCAGTACTTC. Its protein product is CASSSPGTPRPHEQYF.

The V gene is TRBV11-3, the J gene TRBJ2-1; TRBD2 matches 9 bases. V lost 5 bases, J lost 2 bases, and 1 base stayed unmatched. Germline CDR1 reads SGHNT; CDR2 reads YENEEA. This CDR3 contains 14 residues. CDR3 bases: TGTGCCAGCAGCGCTAGCGGGGCCTACAATGAGCAGTTCTTC. Translating it yields CASSASGAYNEQFF.

CDR3 in DNA: TGTGCCAGCAGCCAAGGAGAGACAGGGTTTTCACCCCTCCACTTT. Its translation: CASSQGETGFSPLHF. This sequence joins TRBV3-1 (or the pseudogene TRBV3-2) and TRBJ1-6; 7 nucleotides agree with TRBD1. The V gene's germline CDR1 is LGHDT and CDR2 YNNKEL (reference sequence). The J segment lost 9 bases and the V segment lost 1 base, leaving 6 bases of the junction unmatched. This CDR3 spans 15 amino acids.

The chain uses TRBV12-3 or TRBV12-4 and TRBJ2-1, with D perhaps given as TRBD1 or TRBD2 (5 bases each). V dropped 10 bases and J dropped 6 bases, with 16 bases sitting between them. The CDR3 extends over 13 amino acids. The CDR3 nucleotides read TGTGCCACCACGGGACCCACGGGCAATGAGCAGTTCTTC. It yields the protein CATTGPTGNEQFF.

The sample holds a few counts of this clone. The rearrangement uses TRBV2 and TRBJ2-3, with 10 bases aligning to TRBD1. Germline values: CDR1 SNHLY, CDR2 FYNNEI. CDR3 length equals 16 residues. Unmatched junction bases numbered 11, after V lost 6 bases and J lost 5 bases. CDR3 coding DNA: TGTGCCAGCAGCGGGTTAGGACAGGGGGTTCGAGATACGCAGTATTTT. Its translation is CASSGLGQGVRDTQYF.

The chain joins TRBV6-2 or TRBV6-3 to TRBJ2-7, with 10 bases identical to TRBD2. The CDR3 has 13 residues. Looked up from germline, CDR1 is MNHEY and CDR2 is SVGEGT. J lost 7 bases, V lost 6 bases, and 6 bases had no gene match. In nucleotides, the CDR3 is TGTGCCAGCAGGCCTAGCGGGAGCTTTGAGCAGTACTTC. Its protein is CASRPSGSFEQYF.

This rearrangement joins TRBV6-6 to TRBJ1-4; possibly TRBD1 for D (6 bases). This CDR3 is built from 12 residues. V lost 7 bases and J lost 9, with 12 bases in between. Germline lookup yields CDR1 MNHNY and CDR2 SVGAGI (reference sequence). CDR3 in amino acids: CASTPGAQKLFF. The CDR3 nucleotides read TGTGCCAGCACCCCGGGGGCGCAAAAACTGTTTTTT.

J is TRBJ2-3 and V is TRBV6-6, with 11 positions matching TRBD2. Trimming cost V 6 bases and J 1 base; bases outside gene matches: 18. The CDR3 loop spans 20 amino acids. Looked up from germline, CDR1 is MNHNY and CDR2 is SVGAGI (reference sequence). DNA of the CDR3: TGTGCCAGCAGCCAAGGGGCTAGCGGGAGGTCTAGTTCTCGCACAGATACGCAGTATTTT. Its translation: CASSQGASGRSSSRTDTQYF.